The entry below gives a single T cell receptor (beta chain) sequence along with its context. Clones were sequenced by immunoSEQ multiplex PCR, and TCRdb holds only the in-frame ones, with some missing. Among 250,000 to 350,000 clones listed, 80% to 95% were seen once. This entry comes from a study of blood T cell repertoires in COVID-19. Clinical history reported by participants formed the basis on which cohorts were assigned. The sample was PBMCs or T cells enriched from blood (not recorded which). The source is a woman between 25 and 40 years old who had recovered from COVID-19.

The CDR3 bases are TGTACCTCCTTGAGGATCGGCACAGATACGCAGTATTTT. Encoded protein: CTSLRIGTDTQYF. This chain uses TRBV28 with TRBJ2-3; no definite D call. Germline V gene data show CDR1 as MDHEN and CDR2 as SYDVKM. This CDR3 comprises 13 residues.